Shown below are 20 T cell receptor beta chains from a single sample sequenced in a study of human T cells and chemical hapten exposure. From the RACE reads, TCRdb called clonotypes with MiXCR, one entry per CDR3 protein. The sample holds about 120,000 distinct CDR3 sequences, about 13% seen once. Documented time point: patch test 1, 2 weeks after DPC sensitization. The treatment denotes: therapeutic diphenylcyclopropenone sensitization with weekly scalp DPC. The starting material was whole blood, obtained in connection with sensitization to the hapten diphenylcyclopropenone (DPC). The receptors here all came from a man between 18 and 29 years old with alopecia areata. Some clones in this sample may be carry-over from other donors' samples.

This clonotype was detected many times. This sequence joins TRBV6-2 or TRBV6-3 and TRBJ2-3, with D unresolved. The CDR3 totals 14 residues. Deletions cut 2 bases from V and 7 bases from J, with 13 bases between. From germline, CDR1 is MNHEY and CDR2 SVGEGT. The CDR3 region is CASSYPLLRNTQYF. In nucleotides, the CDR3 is TGTGCCAGCAGTTACCCCCTCCTTCGGAATACGCAGTATTTT.

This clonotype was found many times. The DNA for the CDR3 is TGTGCCAGCAGCTTTGGGACAGGGAGGGGAAATGAGCAGTTCTTC. As protein: CASSFGTGRGNEQFF. This chain connects TRBV11-2 to TRBJ2-1, with TRBD1 matching 9 bases. The ends lost 3 bases at V and 7 bases at J; junction bases unmatched: 7. Germline CDR1 and CDR2: SGHAT and FQNNGV. The CDR3 is 15 residues long.

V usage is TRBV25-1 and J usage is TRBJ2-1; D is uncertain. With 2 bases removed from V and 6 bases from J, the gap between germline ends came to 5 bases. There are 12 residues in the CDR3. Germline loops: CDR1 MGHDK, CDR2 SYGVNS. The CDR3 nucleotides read TGTGCCAGCAGTGAACTCGGCAATGAGCAGTTCTTC. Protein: CASSELGNEQFF. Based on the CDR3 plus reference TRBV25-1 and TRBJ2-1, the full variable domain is EADIYQTPRYLVIGTGKKITLECSQTMGHDKMYWYQQDPGMELHLIHYSYGVNSTEKGDLSSESTVSRIRTEHFPLTLESARPSHTSQYLCASSELGNEQFFGPGTRLTVL.

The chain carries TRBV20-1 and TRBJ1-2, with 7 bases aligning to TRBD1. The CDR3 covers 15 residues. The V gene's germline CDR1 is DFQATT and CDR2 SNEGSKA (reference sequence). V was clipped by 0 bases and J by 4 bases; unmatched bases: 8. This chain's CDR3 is CSARDLNRDSYGYTF. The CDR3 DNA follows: TGCAGTGCTAGAGATTTAAACCGGGACAGCTATGGCTACACCTTC.

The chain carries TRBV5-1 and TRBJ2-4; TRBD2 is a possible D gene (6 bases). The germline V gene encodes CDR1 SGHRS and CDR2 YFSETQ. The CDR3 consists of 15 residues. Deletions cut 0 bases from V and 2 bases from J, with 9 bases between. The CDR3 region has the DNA TGCGCCAGCAGCTTGGCGGGGGTGACCAAAAACATTCAGTACTTC. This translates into CASSLAGVTKNIQYF.

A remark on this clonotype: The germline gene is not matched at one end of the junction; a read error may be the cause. CDR3 DNA sequence: TGCGCCAGCAGCCAAGAAGTCGGAACAATCGCTATTACATTT. Protein: CASSQEVGTIAITF. The rearrangement uses TRBV4-3 and TRBJ1-5; no definite D call. Germline loops: CDR1 LGHNA, CDR2 YSLEER. The CDR3 sequence is 14 residues long.

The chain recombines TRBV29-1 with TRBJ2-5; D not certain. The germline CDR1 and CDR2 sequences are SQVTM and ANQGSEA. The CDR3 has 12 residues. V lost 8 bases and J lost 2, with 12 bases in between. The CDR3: CSLVSSQETQYF. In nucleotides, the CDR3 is TGCAGCCTTGTGTCATCTCAAGAGACCCAGTACTTC.

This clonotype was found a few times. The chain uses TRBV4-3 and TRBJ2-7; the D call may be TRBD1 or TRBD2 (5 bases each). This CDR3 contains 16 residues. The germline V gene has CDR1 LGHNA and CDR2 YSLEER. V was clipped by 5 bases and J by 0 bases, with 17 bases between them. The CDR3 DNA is TGCGCCAGCAGCAAGAGGGACCGTAGGCTCTCCTACGAGCAGTACTTC. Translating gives CASSKRDRRLSYEQYF.

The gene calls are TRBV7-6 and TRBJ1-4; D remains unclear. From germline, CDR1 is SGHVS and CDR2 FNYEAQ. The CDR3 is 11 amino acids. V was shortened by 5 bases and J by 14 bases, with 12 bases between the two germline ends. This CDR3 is CASSQGPVLFF. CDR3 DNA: TGTGCCAGCAGCCAAGGACCCGTCCTGTTTTTT.

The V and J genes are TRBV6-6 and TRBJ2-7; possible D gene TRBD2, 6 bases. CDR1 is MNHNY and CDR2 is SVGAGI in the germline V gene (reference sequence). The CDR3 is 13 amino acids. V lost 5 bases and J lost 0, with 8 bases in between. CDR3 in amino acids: CASSKGLSYEQYV. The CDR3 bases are TGTGCCAGCAGTAAGGGACTCTCCTACGAGCAGTACGTC.

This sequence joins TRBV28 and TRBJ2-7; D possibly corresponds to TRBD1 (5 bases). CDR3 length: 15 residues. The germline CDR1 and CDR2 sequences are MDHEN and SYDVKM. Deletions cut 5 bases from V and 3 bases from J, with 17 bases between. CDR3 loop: CASSLSSLRVYEQYF. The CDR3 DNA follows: TGTGCCAGCAGTCTCTCTTCCCTCAGGGTCTACGAGCAGTACTTC.

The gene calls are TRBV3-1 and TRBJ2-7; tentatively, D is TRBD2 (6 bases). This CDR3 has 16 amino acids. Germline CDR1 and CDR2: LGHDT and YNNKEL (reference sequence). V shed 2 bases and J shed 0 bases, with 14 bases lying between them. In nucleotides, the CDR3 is TGTGCCAGCAGCCAATCGGCATTAGCGGTCTCCTACGAGCAGTACTTC. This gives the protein CASSQSALAVSYEQYF.

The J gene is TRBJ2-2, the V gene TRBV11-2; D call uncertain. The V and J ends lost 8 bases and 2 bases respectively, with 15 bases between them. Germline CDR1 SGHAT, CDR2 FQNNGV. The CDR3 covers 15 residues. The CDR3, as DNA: TGTGCCAGCTCAAGGGCCGGATTAAACACCGGGGAGCTGTTTTTT. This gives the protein CASSRAGLNTGELFF.

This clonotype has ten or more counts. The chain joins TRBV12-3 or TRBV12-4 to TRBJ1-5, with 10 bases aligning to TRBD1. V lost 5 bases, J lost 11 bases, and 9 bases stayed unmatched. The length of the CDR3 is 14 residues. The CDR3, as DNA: TGTGCCAGCAGTCGGACAGGGGGAGTAAGGGCCCAGCATTTT. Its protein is CASSRTGGVRAQHF.

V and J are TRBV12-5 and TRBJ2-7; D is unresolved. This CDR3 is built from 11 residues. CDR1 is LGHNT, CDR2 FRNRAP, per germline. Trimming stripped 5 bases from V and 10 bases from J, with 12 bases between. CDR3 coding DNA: TGTGCTAGTGGTGTCGGAGAGCATCAGTACGTC. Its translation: CASGVGEHQYV.

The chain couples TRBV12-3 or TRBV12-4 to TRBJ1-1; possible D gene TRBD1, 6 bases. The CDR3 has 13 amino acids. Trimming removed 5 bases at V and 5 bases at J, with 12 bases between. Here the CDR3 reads CASSLMRGTEAFF. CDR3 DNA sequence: TGTGCCAGCAGTCTGATGAGGGGGACTGAAGCTTTCTTT.

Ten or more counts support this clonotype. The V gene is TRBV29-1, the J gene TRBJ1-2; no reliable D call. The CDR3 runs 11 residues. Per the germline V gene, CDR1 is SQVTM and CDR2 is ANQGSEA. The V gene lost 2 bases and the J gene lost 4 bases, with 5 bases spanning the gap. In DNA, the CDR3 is TGCAGCGTTGAACACTTCTATGGCTACACCTTC. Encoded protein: CSVEHFYGYTF.

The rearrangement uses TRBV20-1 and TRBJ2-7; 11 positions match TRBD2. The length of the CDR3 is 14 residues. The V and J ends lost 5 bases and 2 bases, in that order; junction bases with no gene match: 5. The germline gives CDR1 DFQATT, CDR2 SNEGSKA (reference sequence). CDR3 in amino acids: CSAETSGAPYEQYF. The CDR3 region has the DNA TGCAGTGCTGAGACTAGCGGGGCGCCCTACGAGCAGTACTTC.

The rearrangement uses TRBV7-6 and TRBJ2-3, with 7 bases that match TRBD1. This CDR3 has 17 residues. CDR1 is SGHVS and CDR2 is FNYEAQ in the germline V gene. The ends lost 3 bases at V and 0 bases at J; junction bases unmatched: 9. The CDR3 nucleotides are TGTGCCAGCAGCTTTTGGGACCGGGACAGCAGCACAGATACGCAGTATTTT. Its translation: CASSFWDRDSSTDTQYF.

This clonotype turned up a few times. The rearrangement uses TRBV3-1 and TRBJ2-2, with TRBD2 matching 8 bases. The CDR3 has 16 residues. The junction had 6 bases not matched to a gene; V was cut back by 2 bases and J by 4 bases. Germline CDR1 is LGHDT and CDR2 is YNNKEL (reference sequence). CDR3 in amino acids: CASSQPGGGTTGELFF. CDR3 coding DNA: TGTGCCAGCAGCCAACCAGGCGGGGGGACCACCGGGGAGCTGTTTTTT.